The source of this T cell receptor beta chain is a study of blood T cell repertoires in COVID-19. Study context: Collection of acute and convalescent COVID-19 samples took place in the United States, Italy and Spain. In each case, the material was cDNA or gDNA derived from T cells, B-cell-depleted T cells, or PBMCs.

Per the original data handling: Amplified reference gene primers provided the basis for estimating nucleated cell counts. Some clones are missing from TCRdb's copy, which holds only in-frame ones; the method was immunoSEQ multiplex PCR. V and J calls and clone size are given by that table; D and trimming were obtained from the DNA. The profile covers 100,000 to 150,000 clones, with 80% to 85% appearing a single time and 3.8% taken by the ten largest. Germline V gives CDR1 GTSNPN, CDR2 SVGIG (reference sequence). J was trimmed by 7 bases and V by 0 bases; bases with no gene match: 9. CDR3 size: 15 residues.

The source material was peripheral blood. J is TRBJ1-5 and V is TRBV30, with 7 bases identical to TRBD1. The receptor's source is a woman aged 45-59 years with acute or convalescent COVID-19. The CDR3 nucleotides read TGTGCCTGGAGTGTACCGGGCAGGGGGAGGCAGCCCCAGCATTTT. This translates into CAWSVPGRGRQPQHF.